The 2 T cell receptor beta chains below all came from one sample that was sequenced in a study of CD8 T cells in Susac syndrome. Random hexamers primed reverse transcription of about 0.45 to 1 ug RNA. Via MiXCR, TCRdb re-called the immunoSEQ multiplex PCR reads, giving one row per CDR3 protein. The data hold 150,000 to 200,000 distinct CDR3 sequences, with about 91% observed a single time. The sequenced material came from CD4+ T cells from PBMCs. Receptor source: a human donor with Susac syndrome.

V and J are TRBV6-5 and TRBJ2-5; TRBD1 or TRBD2 may be the D gene (5 bases each). Germline CDR1 is MNHEY and CDR2 is SVGAGI. The V gene lost 0 bases and the J gene lost 4 bases, with 21 bases spanning the gap. The CDR3 is 18 amino acids. The CDR3 nucleotides read TGTGCCAGCAGTTACTCGATTTCTACGTGGGGCCGGGGAGAGACCCAGTACTTC. This sequence encodes CASSYSISTWGRGETQYF.

The chain recombines TRBV20-1 with TRBJ1-4; perhaps TRBD1 as D (5 bases). Trimming pared 2 bases from V and 8 bases from J, leaving 15 bases between. CDR3 length: 14 residues. Germline V gene sequence: CDR1 DFQATT, CDR2 SNEGSKA (reference sequence). The CDR3 DNA reads as TGCAGTGCTAGATTGGGGCAGGTAGAGGAAAAACTGTTTTTT. Amino acids: CSARLGQVEEKLFF.